What follows is one T cell receptor (beta chain) and its context. The antigen remains undetermined. The sample comes from a study of vaccination effects on CD4 cells after COVID-19. Pools of viral peptides were used by the ViraFEST assay to expand antigen-specific CD4+ T cells ahead of sequencing. It was after roughly 11 days of culture that CD4+ T cells were isolated. Of the BNT162b2 and mRNA-1273 vaccines, participants received two doses of one or the other. A density of more than 1.5 million PBMC per well was used; these cells were cultured with 10 IU/ml IL-2 and roughly 9.5 ug/ml peptides. V was trimmed by 5 bases and J by 2 bases, leaving 9 bases between them. Germline CDR1 reads KGHSH; CDR2 reads LQKENI. The CDR3 is 13 residues long. The study's findings and limits: Pronounced clonal contraction occurred in clones induced by infection and by vaccine late after vaccination. The authors studied few convalescent patients and collected no early post-infection timepoints.

Clones were sequenced by immunoSEQ multiplex PCR, and TCRdb holds only the in-frame ones, with some missing. The sample lists more than 65,000 clones, 81% occurring once. The source is a human donor who received a COVID-19 vaccine. Specimen: CD4+ T cells from PBMCs cultured with HCoV-229E spike peptides, collected after COVID-19 vaccination. The chain couples TRBV18 to TRBJ1-2; D is undetermined. The CDR3 loop reads CASSIGRNYGYTF. CDR3 DNA: TGTGCCAGCTCAATCGGGCGGAACTATGGCTACACCTTC.